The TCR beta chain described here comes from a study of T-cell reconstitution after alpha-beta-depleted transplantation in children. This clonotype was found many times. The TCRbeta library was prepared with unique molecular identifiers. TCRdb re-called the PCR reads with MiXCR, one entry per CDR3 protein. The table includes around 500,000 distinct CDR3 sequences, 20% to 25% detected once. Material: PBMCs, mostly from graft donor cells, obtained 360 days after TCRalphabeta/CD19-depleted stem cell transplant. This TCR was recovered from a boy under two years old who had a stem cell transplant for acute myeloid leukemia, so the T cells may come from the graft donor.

CDR3 in DNA: TGCAGCGTTGTCCGGGACAGGGGCGCGGACTATGGCTACACCTTC. Translation: CSVVRDRGADYGYTF. The V call is TRBV29-1, the J call TRBJ1-2; TRBD1 matches 10 bases. CDR3 size: 15 residues. CDR1 and CDR2 (germline): SQVTM, ANQGSEA. With V trimmed by 4 bases and J by 3 bases, 8 bases remained unmatched. Combining the CDR3 with reference TRBV29-1 and TRBJ1-2 gives the whole variable domain SAVISQKPSRDICQRGTSLTIQCQVDSQVTMMFWYRQQPGQSLTLIATANQGSEATYESGFVIDKFPISRPNLTFSTLTVSNMSPEDSSIYLCSVVRDRGADYGYTFGSGTRLTVV.